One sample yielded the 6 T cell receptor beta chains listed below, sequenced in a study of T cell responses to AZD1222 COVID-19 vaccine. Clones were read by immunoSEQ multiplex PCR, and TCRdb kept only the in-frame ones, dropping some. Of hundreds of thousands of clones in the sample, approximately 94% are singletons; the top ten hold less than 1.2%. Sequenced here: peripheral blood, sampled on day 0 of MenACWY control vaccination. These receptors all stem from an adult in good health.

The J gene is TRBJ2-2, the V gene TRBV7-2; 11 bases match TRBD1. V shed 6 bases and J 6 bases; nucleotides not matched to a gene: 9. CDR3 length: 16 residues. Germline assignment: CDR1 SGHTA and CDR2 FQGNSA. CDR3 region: CASRSGTGGFAGELFF. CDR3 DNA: TGTGCCAGCAGGTCCGGGACAGGGGGTTTCGCCGGGGAGCTGTTTTTT. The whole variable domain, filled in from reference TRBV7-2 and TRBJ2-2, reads GAGVSQSPSNKVTEKGKDVELRCDPISGHTALYWYRQSLGQGLEFLIYFQGNSAPDKSGLPSDRFSAERTGGSVSTLTIQRTQQEDSAVYLCASRSGTGGFAGELFFGEGSRLTVL.

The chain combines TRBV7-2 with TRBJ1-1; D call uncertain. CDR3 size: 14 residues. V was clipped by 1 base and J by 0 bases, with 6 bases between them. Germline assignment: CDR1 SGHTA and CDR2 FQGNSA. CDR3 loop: CASSLGGLNTEAFF. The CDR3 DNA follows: TGTGCCAGCAGCTTAGGTGGGTTGAACACTGAAGCTTTCTTT.

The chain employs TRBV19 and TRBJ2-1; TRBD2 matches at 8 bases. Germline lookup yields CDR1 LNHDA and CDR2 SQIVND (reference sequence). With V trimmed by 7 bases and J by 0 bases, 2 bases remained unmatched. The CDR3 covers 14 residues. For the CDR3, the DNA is TGTGCCAGTAAGGCGGGGGGCTCCTACAATGAGCAGTTCTTC. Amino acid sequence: CASKAGGSYNEQFF.

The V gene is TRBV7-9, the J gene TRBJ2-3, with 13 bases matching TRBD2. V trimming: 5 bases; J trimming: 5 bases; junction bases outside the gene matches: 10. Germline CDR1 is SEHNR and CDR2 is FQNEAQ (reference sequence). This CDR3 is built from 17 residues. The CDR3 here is CASSPRLAGGSVDTQYF. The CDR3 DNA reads TGTGCCAGCAGCCCGCGACTAGCGGGGGGTAGTGTAGATACGCAGTATTTT.

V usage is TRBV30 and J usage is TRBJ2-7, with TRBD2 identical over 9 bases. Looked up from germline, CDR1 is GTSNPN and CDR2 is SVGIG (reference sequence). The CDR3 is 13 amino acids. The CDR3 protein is CALTAGGTYEQYF. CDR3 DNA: TGTGCATTAACAGCGGGGGGAACCTACGAGCAGTACTTC.

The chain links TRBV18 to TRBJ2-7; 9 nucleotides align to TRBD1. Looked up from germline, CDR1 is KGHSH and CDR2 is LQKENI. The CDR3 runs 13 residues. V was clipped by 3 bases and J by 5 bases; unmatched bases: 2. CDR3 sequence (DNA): TGTGCCAGCTCACCGGGACAGGGAGACGAGCAGTACTTC. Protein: CASSPGQGDEQYF.